The 12 T cell receptor beta chains in this list originate from one sample, sequenced in a study of T-cell reconstitution after alpha-beta-depleted transplantation in children. Molecular barcoding with unique molecular identifiers was used for the TCRbeta library. Each CDR3 protein gets one entry after TCRdb re-called the PCR reads with MiXCR. The sample holds a few hundred thousand distinct CDR3 sequences; about 17% are singletons and the top ten take 25% to 30%. The sequenced sample was PBMCs, mostly from graft donor cells, obtained 360 days after TCRalphabeta/CD19-depleted stem cell transplant. The receptors were gathered from a boy under two years old who had a stem cell transplant for Wiskott-Aldrich syndrome, so the T cells may come from the graft donor.

V gene TRBV19 combines with J gene TRBJ1-3; D gene uncertain. Trimming cost V 7 bases and J 0 bases, with 7 bases left between them. Germline V gives CDR1 LNHDA, CDR2 SQIVND (reference sequence). CDR3 length equals 13 residues. The CDR3 protein is CASNFVSGNTIYF. The CDR3 nucleotides are TGTGCCAGTAATTTCGTCTCTGGAAACACCATATATTTT. The full variable domain, with the rest looked up from reference TRBV19 and TRBJ1-3, is DGGITQSPKYLFRKEGQNVTLSCEQNLNHDAMYWYRQDPGQGLRLIYYSQIVNDFQKGDIAEGYSVSREKKESFPLTVTSAQKNPTAFYLCASNFVSGNTIYFGEGSWLTVV.

The CDR3 loop reads CASSQDPWTGKNIQYF. CDR3 bases: TGCGCCAGCAGCCAAGATCCCTGGACAGGGAAAAACATTCAGTACTTC. The chain couples TRBV4-3 to TRBJ2-4, with TRBD1 identical over 8 bases. V was clipped by 0 bases and J by 4 bases; unmatched bases: 5. The length of the CDR3 is 16 residues. The germline V gene encodes CDR1 LGHNA and CDR2 YSLEER.

There are many counts of this clonotype. The genes are TRBV27 and TRBJ2-7, with 10 bases that match TRBD2. The CDR3 extends over 16 amino acids. Germline V CDR1 and CDR2: MNHEY, SMNVEV (reference sequence). The J segment lost 4 bases and the V segment lost 1 base, leaving 7 bases of the junction unmatched. The DNA of the CDR3 is TGTGCCAGCAGTTTATACAGCGGGAGGGCCGCATACGAGCAGTACTTC. This codes for CASSLYSGRAAYEQYF.

The V and J genes are TRBV12-3 or TRBV12-4 and TRBJ2-7; no reliable D call. The length of the CDR3 is 11 residues. Trimming took off 5 bases at V and 7 bases at J, with 9 bases between the two ends. The CDR3 spells CASSPEQEQYF. DNA for the CDR3: TGTGCCAGCAGTCCCGAGCAGGAGCAGTACTTC.

This clonotype has only a few counts. V gene TRBV5-1 combines with J gene TRBJ2-1, with D perhaps TRBD2 (5 bases). This CDR3 contains 17 residues. Germline V gene data show CDR1 as SGHRS and CDR2 as YFSETQ. Deletions cut 0 bases from V and 4 bases from J, with 17 bases between. This CDR3 reads CASSLAVTSRRYNEQFF. As DNA, the CDR3 is TGCGCCAGCAGCTTGGCGGTCACCTCCAGGAGGTACAATGAGCAGTTCTTC. Drawing the rest from reference TRBV5-1 and TRBJ2-1, the complete variable domain is KAGVTQTPRYLIKTRGQQVTLSCSPISGHRSVSWYQQTPGQGLQFLFEYFSETQRNKGNFPGRFSGRQFSNSRSEMNVSTLELGDSALYLCASSLAVTSRRYNEQFFGPGTRLTVL.

The chain is built from TRBV12-3 or TRBV12-4 and TRBJ2-5; 10 nucleotides align to TRBD1. The CDR3 covers 15 residues. V trimming: 5 bases; J trimming: 4 bases; junction bases outside the gene matches: 7. Written as DNA, the CDR3 is TGTGCCAGCAGTCGCGGACAGGGGGGGGGAGAGACCCAGTACTTC. It codes for CASSRGQGGGETQYF.

This clonotype has more than one count but fewer than ten. The rearrangement uses TRBV10-3 and TRBJ2-1; D might be TRBD2 (6 bases). Germline CDR1 is ENHRY and CDR2 is SYGVKD. The CDR3 extends over 16 amino acids. V lost 7 bases to trimming and J lost 0 bases, with 16 bases between them. This CDR3 is CAITERGSSSYNEQFF. The CDR3 DNA reads TGTGCCATCACGGAACGGGGGAGCAGCTCCTACAATGAGCAGTTCTTC.

The chain employs TRBV11-2 and TRBJ1-5, with unresolved D. V lost 3 bases and J 5 bases, leaving 20 bases between the germline ends. Germline CDR1 reads SGHAT; CDR2 reads FQNNGV. The CDR3 runs 17 residues. The CDR3 loop reads CASSFRGSVDHDQPQHF. The DNA of the CDR3 is TGTGCCAGCAGCTTCAGAGGGTCTGTTGACCATGATCAGCCCCAGCATTTT. Together with reference TRBV11-2 and TRBJ1-5, the CDR3 gives the full variable domain: EAGVAQSPRYKIIEKRQSVAFWCNPISGHATLYWYQQILGQGPKLLIQFQNNGVVDDSQLPKDRFSAERLKGVDSTLKIQPAKLEDSAVYLCASSFRGSVDHDQPQHFGDGTRLSIL.

This clonotype was seen more than once but under ten times. J is TRBJ2-3 and V is TRBV18, with D possibly being TRBD1 (5 bases). V was trimmed by 1 base and J by 2 bases, leaving 13 bases between them. The CDR3 runs 16 residues. Germline V CDR1 and CDR2: KGHSH, LQKENI. The CDR3 spells CASSPLRKGFTDTQYF. CDR3 nucleotides: TGTGCCAGCTCACCACTCCGGAAGGGGTTCACAGATACGCAGTATTTT.

This clonotype showed up just a few times. As DNA, the CDR3 is TGTGCCAGCGCCGAACCTGGGGCCCACACTGAAGCTTTCTTT. This codes for CASAEPGAHTEAFF. This chain connects TRBV25-1 to TRBJ1-1; TRBD1 is a possible D gene (5 bases). Germline CDR1 is MGHDK and CDR2 is SYGVNS. The CDR3 has 14 amino acids. V lost 8 bases, J lost 3 bases, and 16 bases lay in between.

In this sample, this clonotype turned up a few times. In DNA form, the CDR3 reads TGTGCCAGCAGCCCAAGGGGGTTAGGGCAGTACTTC. Translation gives CASSPRGLGQYF. The chain couples TRBV6-5 to TRBJ2-7, with D perhaps TRBD1 (6 bases). Germline lookup yields CDR1 MNHEY and CDR2 SVGAGI. The CDR3 runs 12 residues. The V gene lost 6 bases and the J gene lost 9 bases, with 15 bases spanning the gap.

This sequence joins TRBV4-3 and TRBJ2-7; TRBD1 matches 9 bases. Germline CDR1 and CDR2: LGHNA and YSLEER. The CDR3 sequence is 17 residues long. The V and J ends lost 1 base and 5 bases, in that order; junction bases with no gene match: 12. As DNA, the CDR3 is TGCGCCAGCAGCCAAGCCACGGGACAGGGTAAGAATAACGAGCAGTACTTC. Translation gives CASSQATGQGKNNEQYF.